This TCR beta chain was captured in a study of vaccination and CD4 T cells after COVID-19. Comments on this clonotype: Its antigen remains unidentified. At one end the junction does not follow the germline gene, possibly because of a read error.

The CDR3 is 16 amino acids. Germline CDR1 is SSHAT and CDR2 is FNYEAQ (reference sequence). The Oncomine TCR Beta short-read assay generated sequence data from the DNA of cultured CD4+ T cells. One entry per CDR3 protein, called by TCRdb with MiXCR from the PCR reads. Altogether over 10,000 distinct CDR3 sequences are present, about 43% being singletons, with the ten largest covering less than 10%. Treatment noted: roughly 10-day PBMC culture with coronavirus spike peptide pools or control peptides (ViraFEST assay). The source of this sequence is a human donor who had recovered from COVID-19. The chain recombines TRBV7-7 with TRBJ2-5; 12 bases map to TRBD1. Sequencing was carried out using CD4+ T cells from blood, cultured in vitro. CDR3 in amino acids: CASSAGTGGAGETQYF. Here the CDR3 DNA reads TGTGCTAGCAGCGCGGGGACAGGGGGCGCAGGGGAGACCCAGTACTTC.